These T cell receptor beta chains were read from a single sample in a study of post-analysis software for immune sequencing data. One entry per CDR3 protein results from TCRdb running MiXCR on the PCR reads. Of hundreds of thousands of distinct CDR3 sequences in the sample, around 40% are singletons; the top ten hold 9% to 14%. Input material: blood. The source of these receptors is a girl aged 10 to 17 with multiple sclerosis. Both conserved end residues are part of each CDR3. D genes are given only for firm matches. Only some rows state a clone size, as once, few, many or a class for expanded clones.

D gene	V gene	J gene	clone size	CDR3 DNA	CDR3 protein
NA	TRBV29-1	TRBJ2-7	NA	TGCAGCGTTGAAGGCAGGTTTGGGAACGAGCAGTACTTC	CSVEGRFGNEQYF
TRBD2	TRBV7-2	TRBJ2-1	NA	TGTGCCAGCAGCTTACAGGCGGGAGGGAACAATGAGCAGTTCTTC	CASSLQAGGNNEQFF
NA	TRBV20-1	TRBJ1-5	NA	TGCAGTGCTAGGATCGAGGGTCAAGGCAATCAGCCCCAGCATTTT	CSARIEGQGNQPQHF
TRBD2	TRBV4-2	TRBJ2-1	NA	TGTGCCAGCAGCCAAGATCCTCTGCGGGAGATGAATGAGCAGTTCTTC	CASSQDPLREMNEQFF
NA	TRBV20-1	TRBJ1-4	NA	TGCAGTGCTAGAGATCGGGCAGGCAGTCGGGAAAAACTGTTTTTT	CSARDRAGSREKLFF
NA	TRBV10-3	TRBJ2-5	NA	TGTGCCATCAGTGACAGGGGTGGGGAGACCCAGTACTTC	CAISDRGGETQYF
NA	TRBV14	TRBJ2-1	NA	TGTGCCAGCAGCCAAGTAGGAAACGTCTACAATGAGCAGTTCTTC	CASSQVGNVYNEQFF
NA	TRBV14	TRBJ2-7	many	TGTGCCAGCAGCCCAAGATCACGGATCGACGAGCAGTACTTC	CASSPRSRIDEQYF
TRBD1	TRBV20-1	TRBJ2-1	NA	TGCAGTGCTAGAGACGGGACAGGGGGGGACAATGAGCAGTTCTTC	CSARDGTGGDNEQFF
TRBD1	TRBV28	TRBJ2-7	NA	TGTGCCAGCAGTTTAGCTTTTGGGACAGGGGGCTACGAGCAGTACTTC	CASSLAFGTGGYEQYF
TRBD1	TRBV20-1	TRBJ1-6	few	TGCAGTGCTATGCAAAACAGGGGCCCCAACCACTTT	CSAMQNRGPNHF
NA	TRBV7-2	TRBJ2-1	NA	TGTGCCAGCAGCTTAGCGGGCGTCACTGCGGAGCAGTTCTTC	CASSLAGVTAEQFF
TRBD1	TRBV20-1	TRBJ1-1	NA	TGCAGTGCTAGGCCGGCGCAGGGGGACACTGAAGCTTTCTTT	CSARPAQGDTEAFF
NA	TRBV5-1	TRBJ1-5	few	TGCGCCAGCAGCTTGTTGGGGGTCAGCAATCAGCCCCAGCATTTT	CASSLLGVSNQPQHF
NA	TRBV28	TRBJ2-7	NA	TGTGCCAGCAGTTTGTACAGGCCCAATGGGCCCTACGAGCAGTACTTC	CASSLYRPNGPYEQYF
NA	TRBV6-1	TRBJ2-7	few	TGTGCCAGCAGTGAAGTCTTCAGCGGGCACCGGCGGGAGCAGTACTTC	CASSEVFSGHRREQYF
TRBD1	TRBV20-1	TRBJ2-7	few	TGCAGTGCTAGATGGACAGGGTTCTACGAGCAGTACTTC	CSARWTGFYEQYF
TRBD1	TRBV10-3	TRBJ2-3	few	TGTGCCATCAGGGCGACAGGGAACACAGATACGCAGTATTTT	CAIRATGNTDTQYF
NA	TRBV28	TRBJ1-1	few	TGTGCCAGCAGTGTGGGGGCCGGTTTTGAAGCTTTCTTT	CASSVGAGFEAFF
NA	TRBV2	TRBJ2-7	NA	TGTGCCAGCAGGGGAGACTACTACGAGCAGTACTTC	CASRGDYYEQYF
NA	TRBV20-1	TRBJ1-5	NA	TGCAGTGCTAGCCCCTACCAGGGCGATCAGCCCCAGCATTTT	CSASPYQGDQPQHF
TRBD2	TRBV19	TRBJ2-3	NA	TGTGCCAGTAGTATTTTAGCGGGAGATGTTGCAGATACGCAGTATTTT	CASSILAGDVADTQYF
TRBD2	TRBV7-3	TRBJ2-1	few	TGTGCCAGCAGCCAGAGCGGGAGCGCCTACAATGAGCAGTTCTTC	CASSQSGSAYNEQFF
NA	TRBV4-3	TRBJ1-1	NA	TGCGCCAGCAGCCAAGTTTACGGGGGGCCAATTAACACTGAAGCTTTCTTT	CASSQVYGGPINTEAFF
NA	TRBV9	TRBJ1-5	few	TGTGCCAGCAGCGCCTCGTCAGGCGACAATCAGCCCCAGCATTTT	CASSASSGDNQPQHF
NA	TRBV4-1	TRBJ1-2	few	TGCGCCAGCAGCCAAGACCCGATACAGGGAAGGGGCTACACCTTC	CASSQDPIQGRGYTF
TRBD2	TRBV7-9	TRBJ2-1	few	TGTGCCAGCAGCTTCGCTGAGGGACTAGCGGGCTACAATGAGCAGTTCTTC	CASSFAEGLAGYNEQFF
TRBD2	TRBV5-1	TRBJ2-1	few	TGCGCCAGCAGCTTTGTGCGCGGGAGCTCCTACAATGAGCAGTTCTTC	CASSFVRGSSYNEQFF
NA	TRBV30	TRBJ1-2	NA	TGTGCCTGGAATCCCTATACAGGTGGCTACACCTTC	CAWNPYTGGYTF
NA	TRBV9	TRBJ2-7	few	TGTGCCAGCAGCGTAGGGGTCGACTCCTACGAGCAGTACTTC	CASSVGVDSYEQYF
NA	TRBV25-1	TRBJ2-7	many	TGTGCCAGCGGTAAGGGGACCTACGAGCAGTACTTC	CASGKGTYEQYF
NA	TRBV12-3/TRBV12-4	TRBJ2-7	many	TGTGCCAGCAGTTCCAACTCCTACGAGCAGTACTTC	CASSSNSYEQYF
NA	TRBV20-1	TRBJ2-6	few	TGCAGTGCTTCAGGGGGGGTTCCTGGGGCCAACGTCCTGACTTTC	CSASGGVPGANVLTF
NA	TRBV11-2	TRBJ2-7	NA	TGTGCCAGCAGCCTTGGCCATAACGAGCAGTACTTC	CASSLGHNEQYF
TRBD1	TRBV29-1	TRBJ1-2	NA	TGCAGCGTCAGGACAGGGTATGGCTACACCTTC	CSVRTGYGYTF
TRBD2	TRBV2	TRBJ2-7	NA	TGTGCCAGCAAGGGCGGGACTACCTCCTACGAGCAGTACTTC	CASKGGTTSYEQYF
TRBD1	TRBV3-1	TRBJ2-3	NA	TGTGCCAGCAGCCAGACCGGGACAGAGACAGATACGCAGTATTTT	CASSQTGTETDTQYF
NA	TRBV12-5	TRBJ2-3	NA	TGTGCTAGTGGTCCAGGGACCCTCCCTAGCACAGATACGCAGTATTTT	CASGPGTLPSTDTQYF
TRBD2	TRBV24-1	TRBJ2-1	NA	TGTGCCACCAGTGATTCGCGGATTAGCGGGTACAATGAGCAGTTCTTC	CATSDSRISGYNEQFF
TRBD1	TRBV4-1	TRBJ2-7	NA	TGCGCCAGCAGCCAAGATTCCGGGACAGCTCACTACGAGCAGTACTTC	CASSQDSGTAHYEQYF
NA	TRBV9	TRBJ2-7	NA	TGTGCCAGCAGCGCCCGACTTAGCTACGAGCAGTACTTC	CASSARLSYEQYF